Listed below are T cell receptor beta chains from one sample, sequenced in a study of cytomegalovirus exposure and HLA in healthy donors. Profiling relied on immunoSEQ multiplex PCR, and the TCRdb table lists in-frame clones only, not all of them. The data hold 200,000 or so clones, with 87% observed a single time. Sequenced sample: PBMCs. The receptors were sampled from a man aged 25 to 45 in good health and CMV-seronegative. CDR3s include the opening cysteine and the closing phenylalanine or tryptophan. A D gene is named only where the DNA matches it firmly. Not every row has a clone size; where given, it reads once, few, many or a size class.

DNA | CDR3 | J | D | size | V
TGTGCCAGCAGTTCACATTGGGGGGACAGGGTCGAGCAGTACTTC | CASSSHWGDRVEQYF | TRBJ2-7 | TRBD1 | - | TRBV28
TGCGCCAGCAGTACCGAGACAGCGAACTCTGGGGCCAACGTCCTGACTTTC | CASSTETANSGANVLTF | TRBJ2-6 | - | - | TRBV5-1
TGTGCCAGCAGTTACGCGAGTGACAGGGGGAACACTGAAGCTTTCTTT | CASSYASDRGNTEAFF | TRBJ1-1 | TRBD1 | - | TRBV6-6
TGTTCCAGCAGCGCCCCATTCGGGTATGGCTACACCTTC | CSSSAPFGYGYTF | TRBJ1-2 | - | - | TRBV7-9
TGTGCCAGCAGCCTCACAGGGGAGAACACTGAAGCTTTCTTT | CASSLTGENTEAFF | TRBJ1-1 | TRBD1 | - | TRBV6-5
TGCGCCAGCAGCCAAGAGTTTCGGGTGGATACGCAGTATTTT | CASSQEFRVDTQYF | TRBJ2-3 | - | few | TRBV4-3
TGCAGTACCAGCGGGACCTACGAGCAGTACTTC | CSTSGTYEQYF | TRBJ2-7 | TRBD2 | - | TRBV20-1
TGCGCCAGCAGCCAAGGGTCTCCTTCTCCCCAACCAGATGAAGCTTTCTTT | CASSQGSPSPQPDEAFF | TRBJ1-1 | - | - | TRBV4-1
TGTGCCAGTAACCGACAGGGCTCGACGGGGACCCAGCATTTT | CASNRQGSTGTQHF | TRBJ1-5 | TRBD1 | once | TRBV19
TGCGCCAGCAGCCAAGATCATGTCTCCCGTCCCAGTTTCTTC | CASSQDHVSRPSFF | TRBJ2-1 | - | once | TRBV4-1
TGTGCCAGCAGTTACACTACAGGGGGGCCCCAGCATTTT | CASSYTTGGPQHF | TRBJ1-5 | TRBD1 | - | TRBV6-5
TGTGCCAGCACCAGACAAGCGTTGGGGGGGTACGAGCAGTACTTC | CASTRQALGGYEQYF | TRBJ2-7 | TRBD2 | - | TRBV6-5
TGTGCCAGCAGCTTGGTGTCGAGGGGGAGTGGGAACGAGCAGTACTTC | CASSLVSRGSGNEQYF | TRBJ2-7 | - | - | TRBV7-8
TGTGCCAGCAGCCGGGGCAGCGGGAAAGCGCAGTATTTT | CASSRGSGKAQYF | TRBJ2-3 | TRBD2 | - | TRBV25-1
TGTGCCAGTAGTATCGCGTACAGAAAATCCACCGGGGAGCTGTTTTTT | CASSIAYRKSTGELFF | TRBJ2-2 | - | once | TRBV19
TGCGCCAGCAGCCACCCCCCCCGGCGGACAGCCATGGGGGGAAACACCATATATTTT | CASSHPPRRTAMGGNTIYF | TRBJ1-3 | - | - | TRBV4-1
TGTGCCAGCAGCTCGCATCCCCCTTCTGGGGGCGCTAATGAAAAACTGTTTTTT | CASSSHPPSGGANEKLFF | TRBJ1-4 | - | - | TRBV7-6
TGTGCCAGCAGTTGGGGCGGTCCCCAAGAGACCCAGTACTTC | CASSWGGPQETQYF | TRBJ2-5 | - | - | TRBV27
TGTGCCAGTAGTAAGGGGACAGGATTCTCTGGGGCCAACGTCCTGACTTTC | CASSKGTGFSGANVLTF | TRBJ2-6 | TRBD1 | - | TRBV19
TGTGCCAGCACAACAGGATACAATGAGCAGTTCTTC | CASTTGYNEQFF | TRBJ2-1 | - | - | TRBV7-9
TGTGCCAGCAGCCCAGGACTAGCGGGCTCGGCAGGGGAGCTGTTTTTT | CASSPGLAGSAGELFF | TRBJ2-2 | TRBD2 | - | TRBV7-2
TGTGCCAGCAGGGCCGACAACCCATATAGCAATCAGCCCCAGCATTTT | CASRADNPYSNQPQHF | TRBJ1-5 | - | few | TRBV2
TGTGCCAGCAGCTTAACAGGGGTTGCACACACGGATACGCAGTATTTT | CASSLTGVAHTDTQYF | TRBJ2-3 | TRBD1 | - | TRBV7-2
TGTGCCTGGAGTACTACCGGGGTTCACTACGAGCAGTACTTC | CAWSTTGVHYEQYF | TRBJ2-7 | - | - | TRBV30
TGTGCCAGCAGTTTTTCCCAGAAGGGGGAGACCCAGTACTTC | CASSFSQKGETQYF | TRBJ2-5 | - | few | TRBV27
TGCGCCAGCAGCTTATCACCAGGGTTGGGGCAAATTGAAGCTTTCTTT | CASSLSPGLGQIEAFF | TRBJ1-1 | - | once | TRBV5-1
TGTGCCAGCAGCTTGGGCCATCGTTATGGCTACACCTTC | CASSLGHRYGYTF | TRBJ1-2 | - | once | TRBV11-2
TGTGCCAGCAGTGTTCCAGCGGGGGGGTCAGATACGCAGTATTTT | CASSVPAGGSDTQYF | TRBJ2-3 | TRBD2 | - | TRBV2